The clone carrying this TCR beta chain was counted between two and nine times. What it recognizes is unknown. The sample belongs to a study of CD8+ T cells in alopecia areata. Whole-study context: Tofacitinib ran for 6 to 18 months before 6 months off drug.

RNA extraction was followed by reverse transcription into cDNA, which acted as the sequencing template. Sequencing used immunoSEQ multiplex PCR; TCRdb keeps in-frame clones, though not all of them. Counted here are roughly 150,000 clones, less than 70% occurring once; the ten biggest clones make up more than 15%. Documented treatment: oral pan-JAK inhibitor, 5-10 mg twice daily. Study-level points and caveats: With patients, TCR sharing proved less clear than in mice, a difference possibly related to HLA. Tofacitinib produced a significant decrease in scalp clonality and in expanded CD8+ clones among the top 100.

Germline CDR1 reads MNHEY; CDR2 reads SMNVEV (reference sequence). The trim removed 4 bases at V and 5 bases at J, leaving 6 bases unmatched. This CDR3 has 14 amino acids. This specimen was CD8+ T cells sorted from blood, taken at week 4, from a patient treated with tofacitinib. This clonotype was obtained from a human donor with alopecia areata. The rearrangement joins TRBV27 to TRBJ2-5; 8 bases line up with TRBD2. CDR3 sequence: CASSSGLAVETQYF. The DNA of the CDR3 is TGTGCCAGCAGTTCAGGACTAGCTGTGGAGACCCAGTACTTC.